This is a list of T cell receptor beta chains from one sample in a study of blood T cells in healthy people across ages. TCRdb re-called the 5' RACE reads through MiXCR, storing one row per CDR3 protein. The sample holds about 1,600,000 distinct CDR3 sequences, approximately 38% seen once. Sequenced material: blood. These receptors came from a woman under 30 in good health. The CDR3 runs from the conserved cysteine through the conserved F or W. The D gene is left open where the match is weak. Rows may omit the clone size; those that give it use once, few, many or a size class.

clone_size | j_call | d_call | v_call | cdr3_nt | cdr3_aa
- | TRBJ2-7 | TRBD1 | TRBV6-5 | TGTGCCAGCAGTCCCGCCCTAGGACAGGGAGTCTACGAGCAGTACTTC | CASSPALGQGVYEQYF
- | TRBJ2-5 | - | TRBV6-1 | TGTGCCAGCAGTGCCATGGGACGAGCGGAGCAAGAGACCCAGTACTTC | CASSAMGRAEQETQYF
once | TRBJ2-7 | - | TRBV20-1 | TGCAGTGCTAGAGATTTTTCTGGTGGCTCCTACGAGCAGTACTTC | CSARDFSGGSYEQYF
- | TRBJ2-1 | - | TRBV19 | TGTGCCAGTAGTATCGGTCTAGCCCCCTACAATGAGCAGTTCTTC | CASSIGLAPYNEQFF
- | TRBJ2-7 | TRBD2 | TRBV3-1 | TGTGCCAGCAGCCAAGGTCGTAGCGGGGGATCCTACGAGCAGTACTTC | CASSQGRSGGSYEQYF
- | TRBJ2-7 | TRBD1 | TRBV5-1 | TGCGCCAGCAGCTTGGATGGACAGGCTGGTGAGCAGTACTTC | CASSLDGQAGEQYF
few | TRBJ2-3 | - | TRBV2 | TGTGCCAGCAGATGGGATACGCAGTATTTT | CASRWDTQYF
few | TRBJ1-1 | - | TRBV5-1 | TGCGCCAGCACCTTGGCTCCGGACTACACTGAAGCTTTCTTT | CASTLAPDYTEAFF
- | TRBJ1-1 | - | TRBV5-1 | TGCGCCAGCAGCTCCCGACAGTCCCCAGGCTCTGAAGCTTTCTTT | CASSSRQSPGSEAFF
- | TRBJ1-1 | - | TRBV11-1 | TGTGCCAGCAGCTTAGTTGGATTGCAGAACACTGAAGCTTTCTTT | CASSLVGLQNTEAFF
- | TRBJ2-7 | - | TRBV9 | TGTGCCAGCAGCGATGGGAGTGCGGGGCAGTACTTC | CASSDGSAGQYF
- | TRBJ2-2 | - | TRBV11-2 | TGTGCCAGCAGCTGGGGCCCCGGGGGCACCGGGGAGCTGTTTTTT | CASSWGPGGTGELFF
few | TRBJ2-1 | TRBD2 | TRBV5-1 | TGCGCCAGCAGCTTGAAAACTAGCGGTTACAATGAGCAGTTCTTC | CASSLKTSGYNEQFF
few | TRBJ2-5 | - | TRBV5-1 | TGCGCCAGCAGCCTAGCAGGGGCTGAGGCCCAGTACTTC | CASSLAGAEAQYF
many | TRBJ1-4 | - | TRBV7-9 | TGTGCCAGCAGCTTAGGACGGGGCGCTCGAACTAATGAAAAACTGTTTTTT | CASSLGRGARTNEKLFF
few | TRBJ2-7 | - | TRBV10-3 | TGTGCCATCATCACAGAGACCTACGAGCAGTACTTC | CAIITETYEQYF
- | TRBJ1-4 | - | TRBV15 | TGTGCCACCAGCAGAGATGGGGCGGGATTCTCCGAAAAACTGTTTTTT | CATSRDGAGFSEKLFF
- | TRBJ1-4 | TRBD1 | TRBV29-1 | TGCAGCGTTGAGAGCCCAGGGGGAGATGAAAAACTGTTTTTT | CSVESPGGDEKLFF
- | TRBJ1-2 | - | TRBV29-1 | TGCAGCGTTGAGTCGGGGACTGTCGGCTACACCTTC | CSVESGTVGYTF
- | TRBJ2-2 | - | TRBV5-5 | TGTGCCAGCAGCTTGGTGAGGCCGAACACCGGGGAGCTGTTTTTT | CASSLVRPNTGELFF
- | TRBJ2-3 | - | TRBV20-1 | TGCAGTGCTAGAGATCCGGGGCCCGGAGATACGCAGTATTTT | CSARDPGPGDTQYF
few | TRBJ1-4 | - | TRBV29-1 | TGCAGCGTTGATCAGGGCATGGGGGAAAAACTGTTTTTT | CSVDQGMGEKLFF
- | TRBJ2-4 | - | TRBV27 | TGTGCCAGCAGGGCCGGGGGCAAAAACATTCAGTACTTC | CASRAGGKNIQYF
- | TRBJ1-6 | - | TRBV6-5 | TGTGCCAGCAGACCGACAGGCTCCTATAATTCACCCCTCCACTTT | CASRPTGSYNSPLHF
few | TRBJ1-2 | - | TRBV28 | TGTGCCAGCGGTAGTCGGGGGGATGGCTACACCTTC | CASGSRGDGYTF
- | TRBJ1-1 | TRBD1 | TRBV6-1 | TGTGCCAGCAGCCAAGACAGGGGCTACCGTGAAGCTTTCTTT | CASSQDRGYREAFF
few | TRBJ2-7 | TRBD2 | TRBV29-1 | TGCAGCGTTGTCGGGACTAGCGGGGGTTCTTACTACGAGCAGTACTTC | CSVVGTSGGSYYEQYF
once | TRBJ1-2 | TRBD1 | TRBV2 | TGTGCCAGCACTAAAGGGACAGGGGGACACTATGGCTACACCTTC | CASTKGTGGHYGYTF
- | TRBJ1-2 | - | TRBV29-1 | TGCAGCGTTAGGGACGGCCTGAACTATGGCTACACCTTC | CSVRDGLNYGYTF
few | TRBJ2-7 | TRBD2 | TRBV20-1 | TGCAGTGCTAGAGATGCGGGCGGACTAGCGGGGTCAATCTACGAGCAGTACTTC | CSARDAGGLAGSIYEQYF
- | TRBJ1-1 | - | TRBV6-5 | TGTGCCAGCAGTTACGTGGGTAAGAACACTGAAGCTTTCTTT | CASSYVGKNTEAFF
- | TRBJ2-7 | TRBD2 | TRBV9 | TGTGCCAGCAGCGTAGCGGGAGCGGGGTATAATGAGCAGTACTTC | CASSVAGAGYNEQYF
- | TRBJ2-1 | - | TRBV7-8 | TGTGTCAGCAGCTCCCGCGACAGAGGATCAAATCTGTTCTTC | CVSSSRDRGSNLFF
- | TRBJ2-1 | TRBD2 | TRBV20-1 | TGCAGTGCTAGGGTGGCTAGCGGGAGTTACGGTGAGCAGTTCTTC | CSARVASGSYGEQFF
- | TRBJ2-1 | - | TRBV27 | TGTGCCAGCAGTCCGTACAGCTCTAAATCCTACAATGAGCAGTTCTTC | CASSPYSSKSYNEQFF
many | TRBJ2-7 | - | TRBV5-1 | TGCGCCAGCAGCTTTCGGGCAGAGACCTACGAGCAGTACTTC | CASSFRAETYEQYF
once | TRBJ2-4 | - | TRBV12-5 | TGTGCTAGTGGTTACCTCAACTTGGACATTCAGTACTTC | CASGYLNLDIQYF
- | TRBJ1-1 | - | TRBV12-5 | TGTGCTAGTGGTTTTCGGAACACTGAAGCTTTCTTT | CASGFRNTEAFF
- | TRBJ1-2 | TRBD1 | TRBV2 | TGTGCCAGCAGTGGGGGACAGAGAATTTACTATGGCTACACCTTC | CASSGGQRIYYGYTF
- | TRBJ2-1 | - | TRBV4-2 | TGTGCCAGCAGCCAACAACAGGGAATGGGTGATGAGCAGTTCTTC | CASSQQQGMGDEQFF
- | TRBJ2-1 | - | TRBV4-1 | TGCGCCAGCAGCCAAGAAGGAATAGTGGGAGTAGTGGCCTACAATGAGCAGTTCTTC | CASSQEGIVGVVAYNEQFF
- | TRBJ2-7 | - | TRBV29-1 | TGCAGCGTTGAGGGGGTAGGGGAAGCGAAGCAGTACTTC | CSVEGVGEAKQYF